The 12 T cell receptor beta chains given below trace back to one sample, sequenced in a study of blood T cell repertoires in COVID-19. Data came from immunoSEQ multiplex PCR; TCRdb stores just in-frame clones and leaves some out. The data show 150,000 or so clones, roughly four fifths seen once. Sequenced input: peripheral blood. All receptors derive from an elderly woman with acute or convalescent COVID-19.

The DNA of the CDR3 is TGTGCCAGCAGTTTTCGGGTGAACACTGAAGCTTTCTTT. Amino acids: CASSFRVNTEAFF. This chain uses TRBV12-3 or TRBV12-4 with TRBJ1-1; no clear D. The V and J ends lost 3 bases and 0 bases respectively, with 5 bases between them. This CDR3 is 13 amino acids long.

This clone came up once. In DNA, the CDR3 is TGTGCCAGCACACGGACTAACACAGATACGCAGTATTTT. As protein: CASTRTNTDTQYF. The V call is TRBV28, the J call TRBJ2-3, with D maybe TRBD2 (6 bases). Trimming cost V 7 bases and J 2 bases, with 10 bases left between them. Germline V gene lookup returns CDR1 MDHEN and CDR2 SYDVKM. The CDR3 has 13 amino acids.

J is TRBJ1-6 and V is TRBV30; D not certain. Germline assignment: CDR1 GTSNPN and CDR2 SVGIG (reference sequence). With 4 bases removed from V and 0 bases from J, the gap between germline ends came to 16 bases. This CDR3 has 17 residues. CDR3 DNA sequence: TGTGCCTGGACGAGGCAGAGGTCGAGCTCCTATAATTCACCCCTCCACTTT. The encoded protein is CAWTRQRSSSYNSPLHF.

The chain is built from TRBV7-9 and TRBJ2-4, with 7 bases identical to TRBD1. V lost 3 bases, J lost 6 bases, and 5 bases stayed unmatched. The CDR3 extends over 14 amino acids. Germline V gene data show CDR1 as SEHNR and CDR2 as FQNEAQ (reference sequence). The CDR3 DNA is TGTGCCAGCAGCTTTTCGACAGGGTTAAACATTCAGTACTTC. As protein: CASSFSTGLNIQYF.

This chain connects TRBV29-1 to TRBJ1-1, with 10 nucleotides matching TRBD1. Germline V gene sequence: CDR1 SQVTM, CDR2 ANQGSEA. V trimming: 6 bases; J trimming: 1 base; junction bases outside the gene matches: 5. This CDR3 is built from 14 residues. The chain's CDR3 is CSVVGTGANTEAFF. The CDR3 DNA reads TGCAGCGTCGTAGGGACAGGGGCGAACACTGAAGCTTTCTTT.

V and J are TRBV7-9 and TRBJ2-2; possibly TRBD2 for D (6 bases). V lost 2 bases and J lost 4, with 14 bases in between. The CDR3 runs 16 residues. Germline CDR1 and CDR2: SEHNR and FQNEAQ (reference sequence). CDR3 sequence (DNA): TGTGCCAGCAGCTTAAAGAGCGGACTACTCACCGGGGAGCTGTTTTTT. This codes for CASSLKSGLLTGELFF.

The chain employs TRBV7-3 and TRBJ2-1, with 10 bases that match TRBD2. Germline assignment: CDR1 SGHTA and CDR2 FQGTGA. CDR3 length equals 17 residues. J gave up 8 bases and V 1 base, and 11 bases lay outside the gene matches. CDR3 residues: CASSLMAPASGGYEQFF. The CDR3 DNA reads TGTGCCAGCAGCTTAATGGCCCCGGCTAGCGGGGGCTATGAGCAGTTCTTC.

The chain couples TRBV4-2 to TRBJ1-1, with D perhaps matching TRBD1 (6 bases). The V end was cut by 4 bases, the J end by 6 bases, with 18 bases between. Germline CDR1 reads LGHNA; CDR2 reads YNFKEQ. The CDR3 covers 15 residues. CDR3 in DNA: TGTGCCAGCAGCCCCTCCGAGGGGGTACGGGCTGAAGCTTTCTTT. Its translation is CASSPSEGVRAEAFF.

The V and J genes are TRBV27 and TRBJ2-7; a weak D match, TRBD1 (6 bases). The CDR3 covers 13 residues. The ends were cut back, 7 bases at V and 3 bases at J, with 13 bases in the middle. Germline V gene lookup returns CDR1 MNHEY and CDR2 SMNVEV (reference sequence). CDR3 sequence: CASKGVPSYEQYF. The CDR3 bases are TGTGCCAGCAAGGGGGTACCGAGCTACGAGCAGTACTTC.

This chain connects TRBV19 to TRBJ2-7, with 9 bases identical to TRBD1. V shed 6 bases and J 3 bases; nucleotides not matched to a gene: 12. The CDR3 has 16 residues. The germline V gene encodes CDR1 LNHDA and CDR2 SQIVND (reference sequence). In nucleotides, the CDR3 is TGTGCCAGTAGCTCACTGACAGGGGGTGGGAGCTACGAGCAGTACTTC. Translation: CASSSLTGGGSYEQYF.

Notes on this clone: Additional DNA sequences in this sample encode the identical CDR3. The chain has TRBV5-1 and TRBJ1-4; no reliable D call. The CDR3 loop spans 14 amino acids. Germline V gene data show CDR1 as SGHRS and CDR2 as YFSETQ. Trimming removed 0 bases at V and 0 bases at J, with 3 bases between. This CDR3 reads CASSLGATNEKLFF. The CDR3 DNA is TGCGCCAGCAGCTTGGGAGCAACTAATGAAAAACTGTTTTTT.

The chain has TRBV5-1 and TRBJ1-4, with D tentatively TRBD1 (5 bases). The CDR3 is 16 amino acids. Between the trimmed V and J ends, which lost 0 bases and 7 bases, there was a span of 16 bases. Germline V gene data show CDR1 as SGHRS and CDR2 as YFSETQ. CDR3 bases: TGCGCCAGCAGCTTGGGGTTCGGAAGGGGAGGTGAAAAACTGTTTTTT. Protein product: CASSLGFGRGGEKLFF.